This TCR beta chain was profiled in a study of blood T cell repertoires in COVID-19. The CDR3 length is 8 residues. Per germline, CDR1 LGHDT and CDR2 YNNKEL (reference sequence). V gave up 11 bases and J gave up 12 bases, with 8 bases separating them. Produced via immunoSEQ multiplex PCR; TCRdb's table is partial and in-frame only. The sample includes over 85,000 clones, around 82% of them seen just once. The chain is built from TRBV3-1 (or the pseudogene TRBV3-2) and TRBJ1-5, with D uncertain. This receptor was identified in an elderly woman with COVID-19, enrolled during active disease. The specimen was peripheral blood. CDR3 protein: CAGEIQHF. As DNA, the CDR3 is TGTGCCGGAGAGATCCAGCATTTT.